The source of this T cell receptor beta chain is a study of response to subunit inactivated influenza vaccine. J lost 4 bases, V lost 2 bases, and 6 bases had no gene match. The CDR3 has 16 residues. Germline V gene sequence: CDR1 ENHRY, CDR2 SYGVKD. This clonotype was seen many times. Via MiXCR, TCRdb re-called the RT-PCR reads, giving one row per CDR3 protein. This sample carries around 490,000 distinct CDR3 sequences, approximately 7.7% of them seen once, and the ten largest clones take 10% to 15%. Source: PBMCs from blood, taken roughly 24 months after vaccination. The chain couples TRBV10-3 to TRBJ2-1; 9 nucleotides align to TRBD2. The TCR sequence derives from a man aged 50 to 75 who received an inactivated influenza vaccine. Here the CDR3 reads CAISEGETSGYNEQFF. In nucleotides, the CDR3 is TGTGCCATCAGTGAGGGGGAGACTAGCGGTTACAATGAGCAGTTCTTC.